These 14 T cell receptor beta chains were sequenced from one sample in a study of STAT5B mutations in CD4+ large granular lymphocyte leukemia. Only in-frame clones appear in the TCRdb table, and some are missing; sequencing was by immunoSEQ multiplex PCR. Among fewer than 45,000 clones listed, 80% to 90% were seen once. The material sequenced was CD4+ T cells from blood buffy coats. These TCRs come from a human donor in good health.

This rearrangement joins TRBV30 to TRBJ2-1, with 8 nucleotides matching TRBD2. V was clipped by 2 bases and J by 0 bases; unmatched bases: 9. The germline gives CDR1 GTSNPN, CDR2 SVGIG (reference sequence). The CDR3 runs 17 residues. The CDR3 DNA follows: TGTGCCTGGAGTAAACTTAGCGGGATCCTCTCCTACAATGAGCAGTTCTTC. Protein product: CAWSKLSGILSYNEQFF.

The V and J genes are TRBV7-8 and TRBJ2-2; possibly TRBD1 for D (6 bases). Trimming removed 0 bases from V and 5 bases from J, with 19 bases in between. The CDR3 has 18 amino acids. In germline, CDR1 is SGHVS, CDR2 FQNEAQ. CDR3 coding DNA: TGTGCCAGCAGCTTAGCGAGTAGCTTAAGGGGGTTAACCGGGGAGCTGTTTTTT. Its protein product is CASSLASSLRGLTGELFF.

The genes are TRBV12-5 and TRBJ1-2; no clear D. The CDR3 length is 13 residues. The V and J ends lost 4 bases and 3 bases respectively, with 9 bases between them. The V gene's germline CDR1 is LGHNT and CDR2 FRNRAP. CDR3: CASGSILDYGYTF. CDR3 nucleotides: TGTGCTAGTGGTTCTATTCTGGACTATGGCTACACCTTC.

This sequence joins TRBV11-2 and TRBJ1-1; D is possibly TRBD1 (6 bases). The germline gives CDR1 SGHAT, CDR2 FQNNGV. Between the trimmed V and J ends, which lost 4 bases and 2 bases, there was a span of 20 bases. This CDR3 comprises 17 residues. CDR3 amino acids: CASSSYGGRRANTEAFF. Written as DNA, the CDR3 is TGTGCCAGCAGCTCATACGGGGGGCGACGGGCTAACACTGAAGCTTTCTTT. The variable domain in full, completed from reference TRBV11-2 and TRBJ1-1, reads EAGVAQSPRYKIIEKRQSVAFWCNPISGHATLYWYQQILGQGPKLLIQFQNNGVVDDSQLPKDRFSAERLKGVDSTLKIQPAKLEDSAVYLCASSSYGGRRANTEAFFGQGTRLTVV.

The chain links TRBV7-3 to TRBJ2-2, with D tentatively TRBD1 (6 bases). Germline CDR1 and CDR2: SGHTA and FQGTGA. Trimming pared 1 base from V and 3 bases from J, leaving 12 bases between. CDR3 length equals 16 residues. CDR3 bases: TGTGCCAGCAGCTTAAACCCAGGGGATTACACCGGGGAGCTGTTTTTT. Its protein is CASSLNPGDYTGELFF.

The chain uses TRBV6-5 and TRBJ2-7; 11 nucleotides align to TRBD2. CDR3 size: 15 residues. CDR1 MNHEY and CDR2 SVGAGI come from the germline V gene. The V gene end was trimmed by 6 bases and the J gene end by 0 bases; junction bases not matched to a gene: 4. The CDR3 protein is CASRKTSGSSYEQYF. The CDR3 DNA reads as TGTGCCAGCAGGAAAACTAGCGGGAGCTCCTACGAGCAGTACTTC.

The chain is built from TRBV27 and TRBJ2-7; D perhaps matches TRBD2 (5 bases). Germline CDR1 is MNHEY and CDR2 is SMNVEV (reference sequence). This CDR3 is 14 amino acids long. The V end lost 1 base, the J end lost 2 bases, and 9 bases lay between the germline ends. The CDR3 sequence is CASSLWPGTYEQYF. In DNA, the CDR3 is TGTGCCAGCAGTTTATGGCCGGGAACCTACGAGCAGTACTTC.

The CDR3 sequence is CASMEWTGEYQPQHF. In DNA form, the CDR3 reads TGTGCCAGTATGGAATGGACAGGGGAGTACCAGCCCCAGCATTTT. This chain connects TRBV19 to TRBJ1-5; 9 nucleotides match TRBD1. V was clipped by 7 bases and J by 7 bases; unmatched bases: 11. CDR3 length equals 15 residues. From germline, CDR1 is LNHDA and CDR2 SQIVND (reference sequence).

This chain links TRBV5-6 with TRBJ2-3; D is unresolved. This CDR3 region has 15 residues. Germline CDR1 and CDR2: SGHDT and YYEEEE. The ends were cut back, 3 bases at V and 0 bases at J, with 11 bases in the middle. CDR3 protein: CASSYKRFSTDTQYF. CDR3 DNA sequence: TGTGCCAGCAGCTACAAGCGATTCAGCACAGATACGCAGTATTTT.

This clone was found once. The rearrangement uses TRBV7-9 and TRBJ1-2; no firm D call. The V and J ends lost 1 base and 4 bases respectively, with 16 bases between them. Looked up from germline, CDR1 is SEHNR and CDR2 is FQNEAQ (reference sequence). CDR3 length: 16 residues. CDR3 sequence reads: CASSLGSADLFYGYTF. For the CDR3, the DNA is TGTGCCAGCAGCTTAGGCTCAGCGGACCTTTTCTATGGCTACACCTTC.

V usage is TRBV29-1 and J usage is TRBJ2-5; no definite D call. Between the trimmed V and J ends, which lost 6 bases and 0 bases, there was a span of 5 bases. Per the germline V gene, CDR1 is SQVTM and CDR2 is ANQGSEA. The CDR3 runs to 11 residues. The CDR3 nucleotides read TGCAGCGTCGGACACCAAGAGACCCAGTACTTC. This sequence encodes CSVGHQETQYF.

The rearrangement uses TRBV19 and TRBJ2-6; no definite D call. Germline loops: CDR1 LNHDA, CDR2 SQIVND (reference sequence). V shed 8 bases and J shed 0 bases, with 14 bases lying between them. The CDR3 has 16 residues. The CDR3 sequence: CASPLRRYSGANVLTF. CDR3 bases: TGTGCCAGTCCCCTTCGGAGATACTCTGGGGCCAACGTCCTGACTTTC. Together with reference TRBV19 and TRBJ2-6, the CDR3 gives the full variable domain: DGGITQSPKYLFRKEGQNVTLSCEQNLNHDAMYWYRQDPGQGLRLIYYSQIVNDFQKGDIAEGYSVSREKKESFPLTVTSAQKNPTAFYLCASPLRRYSGANVLTFGAGSRLTVL.

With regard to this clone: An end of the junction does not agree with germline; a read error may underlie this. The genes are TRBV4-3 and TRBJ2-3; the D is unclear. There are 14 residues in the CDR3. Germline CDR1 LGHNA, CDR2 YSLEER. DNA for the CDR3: TGCGCCAGCAGCCAAGAGTACCGCACAGATACGCAATATTTT. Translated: CASSQEYRTDTQYF.

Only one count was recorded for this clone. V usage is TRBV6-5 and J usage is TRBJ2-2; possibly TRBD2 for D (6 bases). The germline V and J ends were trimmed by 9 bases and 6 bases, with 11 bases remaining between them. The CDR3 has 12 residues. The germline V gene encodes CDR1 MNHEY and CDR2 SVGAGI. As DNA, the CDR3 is TGTGCCAGTAAACGGGAGTCCGGGGAGCTGTTTTTT. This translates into CASKRESGELFF.